These 22 T cell receptor beta chains were sequenced from one sample in a study of cytomegalovirus exposure and HLA in healthy donors. Profiled with immunoSEQ multiplex PCR; TCRdb holds only in-frame clones, not every one. The sample carries about 330,000 clones, just over 85% recorded once. Sequencing input: PBMCs. Every receptor here comes from a woman under 30 in good health and CMV-seronegative.

This clone occurred once. The genes are TRBV4-3 and TRBJ2-1; 8 nucleotides agree with TRBD2. V was pared by 0 bases and J by 2 bases, with 3 bases of the junction left unmatched. The CDR3 consists of 16 residues. Germline-derived CDR1 and CDR2 are LGHNA and YSLEER. CDR3 sequence reads: CASSQEAGETYNEQFF. CDR3 in DNA: TGCGCCAGCAGCCAAGAAGCGGGAGAAACCTACAATGAGCAGTTCTTC.

The rearrangement joins TRBV5-1 to TRBJ2-3; 9 bases agree with TRBD1. Germline CDR1 and CDR2: SGHRS and YFSETQ. The CDR3 extends over 17 amino acids. V shed 0 bases, J shed 0 bases, and the junction held 5 bases outside the gene matches. The chain's CDR3 is CASSLGIGTGSTDTQYF. The CDR3, as DNA: TGCGCCAGCAGCTTGGGAATAGGGACAGGGAGCACAGATACGCAGTATTTT.

J is TRBJ1-5 and V is TRBV6-5; TRBD1 matches at 9 bases. Germline assignment: CDR1 MNHEY and CDR2 SVGAGI. There are 13 residues in the CDR3. Trimming at V came to 5 bases and at J to 5 bases, leaving 1 base not matched to a gene. The CDR3 DNA is TGTGCCAGCAGTCGGACAGGGGATCAGCCCCAGCATTTT. The encoded protein is CASSRTGDQPQHF.

The chain has TRBV30 and TRBJ1-2; 7 nucleotides align to TRBD1. Germline-derived CDR1 and CDR2 are GTSNPN and SVGIG (reference sequence). The ends lost 4 bases at V and 4 bases at J; junction bases unmatched: 9. The CDR3 spans 14 residues. CDR3: CAWKGGGDRYGYTF. In DNA, the CDR3 is TGTGCCTGGAAAGGAGGGGGCGACCGCTATGGCTACACCTTC.

This chain joins TRBV2 and TRBJ1-5; the match to TRBD1 covers 8 bases. The CDR3 has 14 amino acids. J gave up 5 bases and V 6 bases, and 6 bases lay outside the gene matches. CDR1 is SNHLY, CDR2 FYNNEI, per germline. DNA of the CDR3: TGTGCCAGCAGAGCGACAGGGGCGTATCAGCCCCAGCATTTT. This encodes CASRATGAYQPQHF.

The rearrangement joins TRBV4-1 to TRBJ1-5; D call uncertain. The CDR3 loop spans 13 amino acids. V was shortened by 2 bases and J by 9 bases, with 11 bases between the two germline ends. The germline gives CDR1 MGHRA, CDR2 YSYEKL. The CDR3 protein is CASSQPRSGPQHF. CDR3 coding DNA: TGCGCCAGCAGCCAACCCCGGAGTGGGCCCCAGCATTTT.

There are a few counts of this clone. The chain combines TRBV28 with TRBJ2-7, with a possible D match to TRBD2 (5 bases). CDR3 length equals 14 residues. V was trimmed by 5 bases and J by 0 bases, leaving 11 bases between them. The germline gives CDR1 MDHEN, CDR2 SYDVKM. The CDR3 reads CASSPAGVSYEQYF. Written as DNA, the CDR3 is TGTGCCAGCAGTCCGGCCGGGGTCTCCTACGAGCAGTACTTC.

V is TRBV28 and J is TRBJ2-5, with D possibly matching TRBD1 (6 bases). Germline-derived CDR1 and CDR2 are MDHEN and SYDVKM. The CDR3 contains 15 residues. Trimming shortened V by 4 bases and J by 5 bases, and 17 bases separated the two germline ends. The CDR3 loop reads CASSSPRTEGETQYF. The CDR3 bases are TGTGCCAGCAGTTCCCCGCGGACAGAGGGGGAGACCCAGTACTTC.

The rearrangement joins TRBV28 to TRBJ1-5; D is perhaps TRBD1 (5 bases). Trimming left V 3 bases short and J 3 bases short, with 15 bases between. This CDR3 is built from 16 residues. Per the germline V gene, CDR1 is MDHEN and CDR2 is SYDVKM. The CDR3 here is CASSFRVQVINQPQHF. CDR3 DNA: TGTGCCAGCAGTTTTAGGGTACAGGTTATCAATCAGCCCCAGCATTTT.

The chain links TRBV6-5 to TRBJ1-1; D ambiguous. Germline V gene sequence: CDR1 MNHEY, CDR2 SVGAGI. The V gene lost 7 bases and the J gene lost 1 base, with 10 bases spanning the gap. The CDR3 is made up of 13 amino acids. CDR3 loop: CASTSYENTEAFF. The CDR3 DNA reads as TGTGCCAGCACCTCCTACGAGAACACTGAAGCTTTCTTT.

The chain uses TRBV7-9 and TRBJ1-2, with D unclear. Germline V gene data show CDR1 as SEHNR and CDR2 as FQNEAQ (reference sequence). The V end lost 0 bases, the J end lost 7 bases, and 6 bases lay between the germline ends. There are 12 residues in the CDR3. The DNA for the CDR3 is TGTGCCAGCAGCTTAGCAGCACCTGGCTACACCTTC. This codes for CASSLAAPGYTF.

V gene TRBV7-2 combines with J gene TRBJ1-1; no firm D call. The V end lost 5 bases, the J end lost 8 bases, and 18 bases lay between the germline ends. CDR1 and CDR2 from the germline V gene are SGHTA and FQGNSA. The CDR3 is 14 amino acids. CDR3 coding DNA: TGTGCCAGCAGCCGGACGGAACGGGGAAGGGAAGCTTTCTTT. Its protein is CASSRTERGREAFF. Filled out from reference TRBV7-2 and TRBJ1-1, the complete variable domain reads GAGVSQSPSNKVTEKGKDVELRCDPISGHTALYWYRQSLGQGLEFLIYFQGNSAPDKSGLPSDRFSAERTGGSVSTLTIQRTQQEDSAVYLCASSRTERGREAFFGQGTRLTVV.

This clone was seen a few times. The chain carries TRBV19 and TRBJ1-2, with no clear D. Trimming shortened V by 5 bases and J by 2 bases, and 6 bases separated the two germline ends. Germline lookup yields CDR1 LNHDA and CDR2 SQIVND (reference sequence). The CDR3 has 12 residues. CDR3 region: CASSGQNYGYTF. The CDR3 nucleotides read TGTGCCAGTAGTGGTCAGAACTATGGCTACACCTTC.

The rearrangement links TRBV29-1 to TRBJ2-7; D perhaps matches TRBD1 (6 bases). The CDR3 sequence is 13 residues long. The ends were cut back, 7 bases at V and 0 bases at J, with 13 bases in the middle. Looked up from germline, CDR1 is SQVTM and CDR2 is ANQGSEA. CDR3 sequence reads: CSADTGSSYEQYF. The CDR3 coding sequence is TGCAGCGCCGACACAGGGAGCTCCTACGAGCAGTACTTC.

The chain has TRBV7-8 and TRBJ2-3, with TRBD2 matching 14 bases. There are 17 residues in the CDR3. The germline V gene encodes CDR1 SGHVS and CDR2 FQNEAQ. Unmatched junction bases numbered 4, after V lost 1 base and J lost 4 bases. The CDR3 DNA reads as TGTGCCAGCAGCTTAGGACTAGCGGGAGGGCCCTCAGATACGCAGTATTTT. Residues: CASSLGLAGGPSDTQYF. Looking up the rest from reference TRBV7-8 and TRBJ2-3 gives the full variable domain: GAGVSQSPRYKVAKRGQDVALRCDPISGHVSLFWYQQALGQGPEFLTYFQNEAQLDKSGLPSDRFFAERPEGSVSTLKIQRTQQEDSAVYLCASSLGLAGGPSDTQYFGPGTRLTVL.

The chain links TRBV27 to TRBJ2-7; 10 nucleotides match TRBD1. The CDR3 is 14 amino acids. The J segment lost 6 bases and the V segment lost 3 bases, leaving 5 bases of the junction unmatched. Germline lookup yields CDR1 MNHEY and CDR2 SMNVEV (reference sequence). CDR3 amino acids: CASSFETGGREQYF. CDR3 coding DNA: TGTGCCAGCAGTTTCGAGACAGGGGGCCGCGAGCAGTACTTC.

The V gene is TRBV11-3, the J gene TRBJ1-1, with 9 positions matching TRBD1. This CDR3 is built from 15 residues. The V gene's germline CDR1 is SGHNT and CDR2 YENEEA. The V segment lost 5 bases and the J segment 4 bases; nucleotides outside the gene matches: 8. For the CDR3, the DNA is TGTGCCAGCAGCACGGACCGGGACAGGGCCACTGAAGCTTTCTTT. Encoded protein: CASSTDRDRATEAFF. The whole variable domain, remainder taken from reference TRBV11-3 and TRBJ1-1, is EAGVVQSPRYKIIEKKQPVAFWCNPISGHNTLYWYLQNLGQGPELLIRYENEEAVDDSQLPKDRFSAERLKGVDSTLKIQPAELGDSAVYLCASSTDRDRATEAFFGQGTRLTVV.

CDR3 DNA sequence: TGTGCCAGCAGCGTAGGAGCCACAGGCCAGTCTGGGGCCAACGTCCTGACTTTC. Protein: CASSVGATGQSGANVLTF. The genes are TRBV9 and TRBJ2-6; TRBD1 might be the D (5 bases). Trimming stripped 0 bases from V and 1 base from J, with 14 bases between. The CDR3 length is 18 residues. Germline lookup yields CDR1 SGDLS and CDR2 YYNGEE.

This clone was counted a single time. This chain uses TRBV7-9 with TRBJ1-2; 7 nucleotides agree with TRBD1. The germline V gene has CDR1 SEHNR and CDR2 FQNEAQ (reference sequence). V dropped 1 base and J dropped 12; count of bases not matched to a gene: 8. The CDR3 length is 13 residues. The CDR3 DNA is TGTGCCAGCAGCTTAGTAGGGACAGCGGGCAACACCTTC. The encoded protein is CASSLVGTAGNTF.

The rearrangement uses TRBV27 and TRBJ2-2; 13 bases line up with TRBD2. Germline V gene sequence: CDR1 MNHEY, CDR2 SMNVEV (reference sequence). The CDR3 extends over 18 amino acids. Trimming cost V 4 bases and J 7 bases; bases outside gene matches: 12. As DNA, the CDR3 is TGTGCCAGCAGTTCCCCCGGGACTAGCGGGAATTTTCTCGGGGAGCTGTTTTTT. Its protein product is CASSSPGTSGNFLGELFF.

The chain is built from TRBV28 and TRBJ2-5; D is possibly TRBD2 (6 bases). CDR1 is MDHEN and CDR2 is SYDVKM in the germline V gene. V was cut by 2 bases and J by 14 bases, with 12 bases left in between. The CDR3 is 11 residues long. CDR3 nucleotides: TGTGCCAGCAGTTTAACTGGACTAAGTTACTTC. It codes for CASSLTGLSYF.

This chain uses TRBV7-7 with TRBJ2-7; TRBD2 matches at 7 bases. Germline loops: CDR1 SSHAT, CDR2 FNYEAQ (reference sequence). This CDR3 spans 14 amino acids. The CDR3 nucleotides are TGTGCTAGTATCATTACCAGCGGGGCTGGGGAGCAGTACTTC. Translating gives CASIITSGAGEQYF.